A single sample gave rise to the 11 T cell receptor beta chains below, sequenced in a study of blood T cells in healthy people across ages (dated by TCRdb to 2013 to 2016). Libraries were built with 5' RACE. Sequencing used an Illumina HiSeq 2500. A second PCR of roughly 7 to 11 cycles was performed with a sample-barcoded 5' primer and a J-beta primer mix. The public sequencing data were trimmed at Q25 with fastp and processed into clonotypes with MiXCR by TCRdb, which kept only in-frame beta chains. Identical CDR3 protein sequences are pooled into one entry, listed with their most common genes and DNA. In all, the sample holds about 1.5 million distinct CDR3 sequences, and about 42% of those were seen once. In total, the top ten clones hold approximately 4% of the sample. Sequencing input: blood. These receptors all stem from a woman aged 18-29 years in good health.

This clonotype has only a few counts. CDR3 sequence reads: CASSQGVGGGHEKLFF. The CDR3 DNA sequence: TGTGCCAGCAGCCAAGGAGTGGGAGGGGGCCATGAAAAACTGTTTTTT. The gene calls are TRBV3-1 and TRBJ1-4; 7 bases fit TRBD1. In germline, CDR1 is LGHDT, CDR2 YNNKEL (reference sequence). This CDR3 comprises 16 residues. Unmatched junction bases numbered 8, after V lost 1 base and J lost 6 bases.

This clonotype was seen a handful of times. CDR3 residues: CAISEVTGSNQPQHF. CDR3 DNA: TGTGCCATCAGTGAGGTGACTGGGAGCAATCAGCCCCAGCATTTT. This chain uses TRBV10-3 with TRBJ1-5; D gene ambiguous. The length of the CDR3 is 15 residues. Germline CDR1 and CDR2: ENHRY and SYGVKD. V was shortened by 2 bases and J by 1 base, with 9 bases between the two germline ends.

On this clonotype itself: One base away lies a much larger clone, so this may be a sequencing read error. The chain is built from TRBV9 and TRBJ2-7; 9 nucleotides agree with TRBD1. Trimming at V came to 3 bases and at J to 5 bases, leaving 3 bases not matched to a gene. This CDR3 is built from 13 residues. Germline-derived CDR1 and CDR2 are SGDLS and YYNGEE. The CDR3 DNA reads TGTGCCAGCAGCGCACAGGGGGCGGACGAGCAGTACTTC. It yields the protein CASSAQGADEQYF.

V and J are TRBV10-3 and TRBJ1-3; D is unclear. The germline V gene encodes CDR1 ENHRY and CDR2 SYGVKD. Trimming removed 0 bases from V and 8 bases from J, with 2 bases in between. The CDR3 runs to 11 residues. The chain's CDR3 is CAISESYTIYF. In DNA form, the CDR3 reads TGTGCCATCAGTGAGTCCTACACCATATATTTT.

The chain recombines TRBV6-1 with TRBJ1-2; D might be TRBD1 (5 bases). This CDR3 comprises 15 residues. Germline V gene data show CDR1 as MNHNS and CDR2 as SASEGT. Trimming stripped 3 bases from V and 4 bases from J, with 15 bases between. CDR3 protein: CASSEMGPDGYGYTF. The DNA of the CDR3 is TGTGCCAGCAGTGAGATGGGACCGGACGGCTATGGCTACACCTTC.

The chain's CDR3 is CASSRFPTGGLGGELFF. DNA of the CDR3: TGCGCCAGCAGCAGATTCCCCACAGGGGGCCTAGGCGGGGAGCTGTTTTTT. V is TRBV5-1 and J is TRBJ2-2; 9 bases fit TRBD1. The CDR3 totals 17 residues. Unmatched junction bases numbered 14, after V lost 4 bases and J lost 7 bases. The V gene's germline CDR1 is SGHRS and CDR2 YFSETQ. The variable domain in full, with the rest retrieved from reference TRBV5-1 and TRBJ2-2, is KAGVTQTPRYLIKTRGQQVTLSCSPISGHRSVSWYQQTPGQGLQFLFEYFSETQRNKGNFPGRFSGRQFSNSRSEMNVSTLELGDSALYLCASSRFPTGGLGGELFFGEGSRLTVL.

In its sample, this clonotype was seen a few times. The V and J genes are TRBV6-5 and TRBJ2-3; a possible D gene is TRBD1 (6 bases). This CDR3 region has 14 residues. Trimming took 2 bases from V and 5 from J, leaving 11 bases between them. Germline values: CDR1 MNHEY, CDR2 SVGAGI. The chain's CDR3 is CASSYGTSEDTQYF. The CDR3 nucleotides are TGTGCCAGCAGTTACGGGACAAGCGAAGATACGCAGTATTTT.

The chain uses TRBV27 and TRBJ2-1; D is tentatively TRBD1 or TRBD2 (5 bases each). The J call may be in error: the DNA end matches TRBJ2-7 better. Germline CDR1 MNHEY, CDR2 SMNVEV (reference sequence). The CDR3 has 13 residues. For the CDR3, the DNA is TGTGCCAGCAGTTGGGACCTCAGCAATGAGCAGTACTTC. Its protein product is CASSWDLSNEQYF.

In regard to this clonotype: This may be a read error, as it is one base from a much larger clone. V usage is TRBV7-2 and J usage is TRBJ2-1; a weak D match, TRBD2 (5 bases). The CDR3 totals 12 residues. V lost 8 bases, J lost 4 bases, and 9 bases lay in between. CDR1 is SGHTA and CDR2 is FQGNSA in the germline V gene. CDR3 DNA sequence: TGTGCCAGCGGGGAGCAGTACAATGAGCAGTTCTTC. Its translation is CASGEQYNEQFF. Looking up the rest from reference TRBV7-2 and TRBJ2-1 gives the full variable domain: GAGVSQSPSNKVTEKGKDVELRCDPISGHTALYWYRQSLGQGLEFLIYFQGNSAPDKSGLPSDRFSAERTGGSVSTLTIQRTQQEDSAVYLCASGEQYNEQFFGPGTRLTVL.

The genes are TRBV7-2 and TRBJ2-4; TRBD2 matches at 8 bases. The V segment lost 5 bases and the J segment 0 bases; nucleotides outside the gene matches: 6. Germline V CDR1 and CDR2: SGHTA, FQGNSA. This CDR3 has 16 residues. The CDR3 is CASSRAGGLAKNIQYF. The CDR3 nucleotides read TGTGCCAGCAGCCGTGCGGGGGGTCTAGCCAAAAACATTCAGTACTTC.

The rearrangement joins TRBV6-6 to TRBJ1-1; D is undetermined. Germline assignment: CDR1 MNHNY and CDR2 SVGAGI (reference sequence). With 0 bases removed from V and 1 base from J, the gap between germline ends came to 9 bases. The CDR3 has 15 amino acids. The CDR3 region has the DNA TGTGCCAGCAGTTACTCATATGGCGGGAACACTGAAGCTTTCTTT. Translation gives CASSYSYGGNTEAFF.